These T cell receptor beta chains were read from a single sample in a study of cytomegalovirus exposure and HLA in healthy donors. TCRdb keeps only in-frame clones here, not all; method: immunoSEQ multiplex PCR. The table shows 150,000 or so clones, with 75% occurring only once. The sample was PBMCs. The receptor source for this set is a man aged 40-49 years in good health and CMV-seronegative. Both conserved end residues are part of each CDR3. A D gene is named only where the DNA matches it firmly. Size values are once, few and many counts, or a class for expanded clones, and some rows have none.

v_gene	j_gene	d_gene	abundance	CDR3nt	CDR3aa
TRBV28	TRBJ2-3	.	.	TGTGCCAGCAGTCCACCGGACGGAGGTTCCACAGATACGCAGTATTTT	CASSPPDGGSTDTQYF
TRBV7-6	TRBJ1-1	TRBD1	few	TGTGCCAGCAGTCCGAACAGGGGCTCTGAAGCTTTCTTT	CASSPNRGSEAFF
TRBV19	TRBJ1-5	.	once	TGTGCCAGTAGCCTCGTGAGCAATCAGCCCCAGCATTTT	CASSLVSNQPQHF
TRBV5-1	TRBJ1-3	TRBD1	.	TGCGCCAGCAGCTTGGACGGACAGGGGGCAGACACCATATATTTT	CASSLDGQGADTIYF
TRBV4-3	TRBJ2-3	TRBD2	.	TGCGCCAGCAGCCAAGATCGGAGTGCGGGGGGGTCTGGAGATACGCAGTATTTT	CASSQDRSAGGSGDTQYF
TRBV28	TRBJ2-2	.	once	TGTGCCAGCAGTTTCCGCAGGGCCGGGGAGCTGTTTTTT	CASSFRRAGELFF
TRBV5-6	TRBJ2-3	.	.	TGTGCCAGCAGCTTTGAGGGTCCTACTAGCACAGATACGCAGTATTTT	CASSFEGPTSTDTQYF
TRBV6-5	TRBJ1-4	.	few	TGTGCCAGCAGTTACTACGGGGATGAAAAACTGTTTTTT	CASSYYGDEKLFF
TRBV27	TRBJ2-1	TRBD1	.	TGTGCCAGCAGTGGACAGGGGGTCTCCTACAATGAGCAGTTCTTC	CASSGQGVSYNEQFF
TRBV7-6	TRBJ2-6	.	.	TGTGCCAGCAGCTACCAGGATTCTGGGGCCAACGTCCTGACTTTC	CASSYQDSGANVLTF
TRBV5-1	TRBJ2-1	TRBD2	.	TGCGCCAGCAGCGGGGGGGCGGGGGGGTCAAATGAGCAGTTCTTC	CASSGGAGGSNEQFF
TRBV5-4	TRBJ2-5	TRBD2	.	TGTGCCAGCACCGCGGGGGGACAAGAGACCCAGTACTTC	CASTAGGQETQYF
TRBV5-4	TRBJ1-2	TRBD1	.	TGTGCCAGCAGCCAACCCCGTCTCTTGACAGGGAACTATGGCTACACCTTC	CASSQPRLLTGNYGYTF
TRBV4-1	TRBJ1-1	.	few	TGCGCCAGCAGCCACCTTAGCGCCATGAACACTGAAGCTTTCTTT	CASSHLSAMNTEAFF
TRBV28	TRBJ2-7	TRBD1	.	TGTGCCAGCAGTACACCGGGACAGGCCCCCCTCTACGAGCAGTACTTC	CASSTPGQAPLYEQYF
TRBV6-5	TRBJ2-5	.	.	TGTGCCAGCAGTTACTACGCGGGTACGCAAGAGACCCAGTACTTC	CASSYYAGTQETQYF
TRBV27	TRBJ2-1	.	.	TGTGCCAGCAGCCAAATCGGACAGAACTACAATGAGCAGTTCTTC	CASSQIGQNYNEQFF
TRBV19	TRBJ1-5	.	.	TGTGCCAGTAGTATAGCTAGAACTTATAGCAATCAGCCCCAGCATTTT	CASSIARTYSNQPQHF
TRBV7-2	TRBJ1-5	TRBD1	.	TGTGCCAGCAGCTGGGACAGGGCACCGGGAGTGGCCCAGCATTTT	CASSWDRAPGVAQHF
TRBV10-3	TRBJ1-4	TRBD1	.	TGTGCCATATACGATCCGGGACAGGGGACAACTAATGAAAAACTGTTTTTT	CAIYDPGQGTTNEKLFF
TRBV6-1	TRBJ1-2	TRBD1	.	TGTGCCAGCAGTGTAGGACAGGGTAACTATGGCTACACCTTC	CASSVGQGNYGYTF
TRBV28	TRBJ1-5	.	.	TGTGCCAGCAACGAACAGGGTGGCTGGGATCAGCCCCAGCATTTT	CASNEQGGWDQPQHF
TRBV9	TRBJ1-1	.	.	TGTGCCAGCAGCCCTCCTCGGGGGGTAAGCACTGAGGCTTTCTTT	CASSPPRGVSTEAFF
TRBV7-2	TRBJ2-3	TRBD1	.	TGTGCCAGCAGCCGTGGGACAGGGACAGATACGCAGTATTTT	CASSRGTGTDTQYF
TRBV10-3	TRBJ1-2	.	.	TGTGCCATCAGCCCCTACGAGACAGGTCTTTATGGCTACACCTTC	CAISPYETGLYGYTF
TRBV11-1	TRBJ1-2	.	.	TGTGCCAGCAGCTTAGACAGGGACCTTGCTAACTATGGCTACACCTTC	CASSLDRDLANYGYTF
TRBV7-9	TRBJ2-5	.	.	TGTGCCAGCAGCTTACGACTAGATCTGGAGACCCAGTACTTC	CASSLRLDLETQYF
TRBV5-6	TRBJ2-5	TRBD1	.	TGTGCCAGCAGCAGCGACAGGGTACAAGAGACCCAGTACTTC	CASSSDRVQETQYF
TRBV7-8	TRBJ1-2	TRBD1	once	TGTGCCAGCAGCGCCCAGAGTAGGGGGCGCTTAGGCTACACCTTC	CASSAQSRGRLGYTF
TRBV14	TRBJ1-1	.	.	TGTGCCAGCAGCCACAGCGGGTTGGACACTGAAGCTTTCTTT	CASSHSGLDTEAFF
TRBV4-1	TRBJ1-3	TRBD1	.	TGCGCCAGCAGCCAATATATAACAGGGGGCGCCGGAAACACCATATATTTT	CASSQYITGGAGNTIYF
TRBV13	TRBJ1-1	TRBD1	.	TGTGCCAGCAGCCGCCCGGACAGGGTAACTGAAGCTTTCTTT	CASSRPDRVTEAFF
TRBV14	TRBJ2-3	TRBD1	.	TGTGCCAGCAGCCAAGATCAAGGACAGGGGATAAGCACAGATACGCAGTATTTT	CASSQDQGQGISTDTQYF
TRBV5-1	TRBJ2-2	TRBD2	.	TGCGCCAGCAGCGGACTAGCGGGCGTGAACACCGGGGAGCTGTTTTTT	CASSGLAGVNTGELFF
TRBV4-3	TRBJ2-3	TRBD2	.	TGCGCCAGCAGCCGAGCTTCCACGGGGGGGCCAGGGGATACGCAGTATTTT	CASSRASTGGPGDTQYF
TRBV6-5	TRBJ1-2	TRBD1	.	TGTGCCAGCAGCGGACAGGCGGAGTATGGCTACACCTTC	CASSGQAEYGYTF
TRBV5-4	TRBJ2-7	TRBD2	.	TGTGCCAGCAGCTTGGCAGCGGGGGGGCCGTGGGAGCAGTACTTC	CASSLAAGGPWEQYF
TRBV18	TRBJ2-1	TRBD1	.	TGTGCCAGCTCACCACCGGTAACAGGGGGCTCGAATGAGCAGTTCTTC	CASSPPVTGGSNEQFF
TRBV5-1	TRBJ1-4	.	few	TGCGCCAGCAGCTTGGGAGACAATAATGAAAAACTGTTTTTT	CASSLGDNNEKLFF
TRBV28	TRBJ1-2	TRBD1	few	TGTGCCAGCAGTTTATTTCACAGGGGGCAGGGGAGCTACACCTTC	CASSLFHRGQGSYTF
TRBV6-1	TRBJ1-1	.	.	TGTGCCGGAACCAGCCGGGGTTTTGAAGCTTTCTTT	CAGTSRGFEAFF
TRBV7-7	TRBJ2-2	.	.	TGTGCCAGCAGCCCCACGCTAATGACCGGGGAGCTGTTTTTT	CASSPTLMTGELFF
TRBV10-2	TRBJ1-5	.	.	TGCGCCAGCAGTGAGTCCGGGTATAGCAATCAGCCCCAGCATTTT	CASSESGYSNQPQHF
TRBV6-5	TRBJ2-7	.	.	TGTGCCAGCAGTTCCGACAGGAATGGCTACGAGCAGTACTTC	CASSSDRNGYEQYF
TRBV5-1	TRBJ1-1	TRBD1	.	TGCGCCAGCGGACGGGGACAGGCTACCCCTGAAGCTTTCTTT	CASGRGQATPEAFF
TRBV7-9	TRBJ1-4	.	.	TGTGCAGCGACAGCAACTAATGAAAAACTGTTTTTT	CAATATNEKLFF
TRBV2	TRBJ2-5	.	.	TGTGCCAGCAGTCGAACAGGGGGAGGGGAGACCCAGTACTTC	CASSRTGGGETQYF